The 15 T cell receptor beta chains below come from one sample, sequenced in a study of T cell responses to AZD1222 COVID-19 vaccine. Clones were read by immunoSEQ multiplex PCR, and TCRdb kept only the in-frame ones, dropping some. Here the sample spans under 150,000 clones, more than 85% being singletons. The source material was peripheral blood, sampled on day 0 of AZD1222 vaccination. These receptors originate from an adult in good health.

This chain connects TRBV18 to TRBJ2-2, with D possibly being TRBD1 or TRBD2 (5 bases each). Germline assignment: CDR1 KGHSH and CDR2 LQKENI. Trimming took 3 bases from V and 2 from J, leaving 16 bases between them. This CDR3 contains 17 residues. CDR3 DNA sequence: TGTGCCAGCTCACCCTCCGGGACCGGTACTAACACCGGGGAGCTGTTTTTT. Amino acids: CASSPSGTGTNTGELFF.

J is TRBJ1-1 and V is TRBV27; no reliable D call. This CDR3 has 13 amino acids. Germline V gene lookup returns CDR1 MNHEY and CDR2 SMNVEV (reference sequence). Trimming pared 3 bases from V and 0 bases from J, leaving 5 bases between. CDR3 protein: CASSLLLNTEAFF. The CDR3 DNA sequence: TGTGCCAGCAGTTTGCTGCTGAACACTGAAGCTTTCTTT.

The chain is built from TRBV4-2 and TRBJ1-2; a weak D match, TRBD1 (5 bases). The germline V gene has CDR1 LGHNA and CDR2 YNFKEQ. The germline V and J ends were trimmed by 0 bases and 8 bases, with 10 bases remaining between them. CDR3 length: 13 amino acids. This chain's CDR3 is CASSQDYQGGYTF. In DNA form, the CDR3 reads TGTGCCAGCAGCCAAGATTATCAGGGAGGCTACACCTTC.

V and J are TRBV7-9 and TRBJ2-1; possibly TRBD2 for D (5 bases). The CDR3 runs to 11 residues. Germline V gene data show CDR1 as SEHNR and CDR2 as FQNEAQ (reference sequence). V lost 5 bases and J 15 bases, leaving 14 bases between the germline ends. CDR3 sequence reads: CASSTRRDPFF. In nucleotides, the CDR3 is TGTGCCAGCAGCACCCGACGGGATCCGTTCTTC.

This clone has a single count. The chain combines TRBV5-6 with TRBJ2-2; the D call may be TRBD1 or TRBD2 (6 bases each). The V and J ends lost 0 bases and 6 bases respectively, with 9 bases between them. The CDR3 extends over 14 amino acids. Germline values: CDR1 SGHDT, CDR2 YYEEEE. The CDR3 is CASSLEGGSGELFF. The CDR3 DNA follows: TGTGCCAGCAGCTTGGAGGGGGGTTCCGGGGAGCTGTTTTTT.

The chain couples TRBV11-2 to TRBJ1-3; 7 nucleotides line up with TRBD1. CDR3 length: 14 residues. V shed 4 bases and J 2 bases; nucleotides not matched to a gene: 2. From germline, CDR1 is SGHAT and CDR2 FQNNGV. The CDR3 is CASSSGQPGNTIYF. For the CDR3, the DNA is TGTGCCAGCAGCTCGGGACAGCCTGGAAACACCATATATTTT.

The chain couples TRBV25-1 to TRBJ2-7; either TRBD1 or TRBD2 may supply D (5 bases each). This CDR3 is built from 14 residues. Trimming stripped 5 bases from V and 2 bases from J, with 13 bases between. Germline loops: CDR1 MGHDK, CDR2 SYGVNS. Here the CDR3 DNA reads TGTGCCAGCAGTCCTGGGGACGTACCCTACGAGCAGTACTTC. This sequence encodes CASSPGDVPYEQYF.

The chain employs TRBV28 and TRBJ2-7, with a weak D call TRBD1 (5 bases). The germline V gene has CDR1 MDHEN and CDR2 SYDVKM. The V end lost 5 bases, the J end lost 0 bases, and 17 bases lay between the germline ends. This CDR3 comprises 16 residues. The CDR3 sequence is CASSNPTGESSYEQYF. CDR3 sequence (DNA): TGTGCCAGCAGTAACCCAACAGGCGAGAGCTCCTACGAGCAGTACTTC.

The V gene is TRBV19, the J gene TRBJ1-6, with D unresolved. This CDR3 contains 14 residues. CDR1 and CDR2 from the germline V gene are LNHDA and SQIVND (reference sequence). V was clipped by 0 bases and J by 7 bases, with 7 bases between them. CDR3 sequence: CASSIEDTNSPLHF. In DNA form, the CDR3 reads TGTGCCAGTAGTATAGAAGACACCAATTCACCCCTCCACTTT.

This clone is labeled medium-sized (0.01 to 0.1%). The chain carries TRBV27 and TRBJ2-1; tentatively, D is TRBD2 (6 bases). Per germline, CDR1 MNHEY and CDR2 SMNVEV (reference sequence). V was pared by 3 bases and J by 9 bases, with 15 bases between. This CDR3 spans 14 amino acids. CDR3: CASSFWGGIGEQFF. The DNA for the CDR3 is TGTGCCAGCAGTTTCTGGGGCGGGATTGGTGAGCAGTTCTTC.

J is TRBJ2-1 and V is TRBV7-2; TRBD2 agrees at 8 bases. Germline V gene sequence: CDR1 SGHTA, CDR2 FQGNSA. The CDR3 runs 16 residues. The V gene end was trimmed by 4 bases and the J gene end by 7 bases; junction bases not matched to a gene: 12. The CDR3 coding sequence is TGTGCCAGCAGCTCAATCCCGGGGGGGGCCTGGAATGAGCAGTTCTTC. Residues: CASSSIPGGAWNEQFF. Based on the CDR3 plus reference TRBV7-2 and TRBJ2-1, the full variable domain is GAGVSQSPSNKVTEKGKDVELRCDPISGHTALYWYRQSLGQGLEFLIYFQGNSAPDKSGLPSDRFSAERTGGSVSTLTIQRTQQEDSAVYLCASSSIPGGAWNEQFFGPGTRLTVL.

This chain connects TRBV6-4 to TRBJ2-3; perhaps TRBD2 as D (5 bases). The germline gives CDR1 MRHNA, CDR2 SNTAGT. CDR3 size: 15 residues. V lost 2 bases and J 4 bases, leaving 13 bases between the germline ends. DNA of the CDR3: TGTGCCAGCAGTGACCAGAGCGGAAGGGCAGATACGCAGTATTTT. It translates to CASSDQSGRADTQYF.

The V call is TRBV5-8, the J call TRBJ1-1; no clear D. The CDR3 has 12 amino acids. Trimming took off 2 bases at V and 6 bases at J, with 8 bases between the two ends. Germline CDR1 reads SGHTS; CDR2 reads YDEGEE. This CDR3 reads CASSLKSAEAFF. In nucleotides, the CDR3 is TGTGCCAGCAGCTTAAAAAGTGCTGAAGCTTTCTTT.

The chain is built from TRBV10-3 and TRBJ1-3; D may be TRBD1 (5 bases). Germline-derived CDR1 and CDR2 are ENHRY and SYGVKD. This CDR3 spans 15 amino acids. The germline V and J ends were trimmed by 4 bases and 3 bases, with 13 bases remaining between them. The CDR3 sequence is CAISGITGLGNTIYF. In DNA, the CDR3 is TGTGCCATCAGTGGAATTACAGGACTTGGAAACACCATATATTTT.

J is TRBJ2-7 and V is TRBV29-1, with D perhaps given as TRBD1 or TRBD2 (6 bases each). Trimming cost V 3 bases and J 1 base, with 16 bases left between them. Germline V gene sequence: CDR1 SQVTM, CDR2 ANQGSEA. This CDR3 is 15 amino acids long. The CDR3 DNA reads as TGCAGCGTTGACGTCGGGGGCGGCACTTCCTACGAGCAGTACTTC. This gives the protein CSVDVGGGTSYEQYF.